The clone carrying this T cell receptor (beta chain) was recorded a few times. These data come from a study of identical twins. Each CDR3 protein is one row after TCRdb ran MiXCR on the 5' RACE reads. The sample records approximately 890,000 distinct CDR3 sequences, 10% to 15% being singletons. V lost 6 bases and J lost 4; bases outside the gene matches: 12. The germline gives CDR1 MNHNS, CDR2 SASEGT. CDR3 length: 16 amino acids. These data were also filed under a second study, of yellow fever vaccine responses in identical twins.

The sequencing sample was made of PBMCs. This chain uses TRBV6-1 with TRBJ2-1, with 7 bases that match TRBD2. This clonotype originated in a woman between 18 and 29 years old in good health. The CDR3 nucleotides read TGTGCCAGCAGGCCCGCAGCGGGGACCCAATACAATGAGCAGTTCTTC. It is translated as CASRPAAGTQYNEQFF.